Listed here are 7 T cell receptor beta chains from one sample, sequenced in a study of blood T cell repertoires in COVID-19 (dated by TCRdb to 2018 to 2021). Library method: the immunoSEQ multiplex PCR assay. Drawn from immuneACCESS, this table holds only the in-frame rearrangements with V and J called that TCRdb kept. Clones are partly lost; checked studies trace under half to an unresolved V gene and leave the rest unexplained. This sample holds some 86,000 clones; roughly 83% were observed only once. In total, the top ten clones hold roughly a third of the sample. Sample: peripheral blood. Receptors were obtained from an elderly woman with active or convalescent COVID-19.

The chain combines TRBV4-1 with TRBJ1-2, with TRBD1 identical over 8 bases. Germline V CDR1 and CDR2: MGHRA, YSYEKL. V shed 1 base and J 4 bases; nucleotides not matched to a gene: 5. CDR3 size: 15 residues. The CDR3 DNA reads as TGCGCCAGCAGCCAAGGACAGGGGAGAATCTATGGCTACACCTTC. Translated, it gives CASSQGQGRIYGYTF.

This sequence joins TRBV27 and TRBJ2-7, with 10 bases aligning to TRBD1. The junction had 6 bases not matched to a gene; V was cut back by 6 bases and J by 4 bases. Germline CDR1 is MNHEY and CDR2 is SMNVEV (reference sequence). The CDR3 length is 14 residues. CDR3 in DNA: TGTGCCAGCAGGGGGACAGGGGCCCCTTACGAGCAGTACTTC. It encodes CASRGTGAPYEQYF.

V and J are TRBV3-1 (or the pseudogene TRBV3-2) and TRBJ1-5; D is unclear. The V end was cut by 1 base, the J end by 5 bases, with 3 bases between. The germline V gene encodes CDR1 LGHDT and CDR2 YNNKEL (reference sequence). This CDR3 contains 12 residues. CDR3 in amino acids: CASSQADQPQHF. CDR3 nucleotide sequence: TGTGCCAGCAGCCAAGCCGATCAGCCCCAGCATTTT.

V is TRBV4-1 and J is TRBJ1-6; the D gene is possibly TRBD1 (5 bases). Trimming left V 0 bases short and J 4 bases short, with 13 bases between. Looked up from germline, CDR1 is MGHRA and CDR2 is YSYEKL. CDR3 size: 17 residues. DNA for the CDR3: TGCGCCAGCAGCCAAGATTCAGGGCAGTCATATAATTCACCCCTCCACTTT. Its protein is CASSQDSGQSYNSPLHF.

The chain combines TRBV11-1 with TRBJ2-5; TRBD2 matches at 9 bases. With V trimmed by 1 base and J by 3 bases, 3 bases remained unmatched. The CDR3 spans 15 residues. The germline CDR1 and CDR2 sequences are SGHAT and FQDESV (reference sequence). CDR3 sequence: CASSLVPSGEETQYF. For the CDR3, the DNA is TGTGCCAGCAGCTTAGTGCCTAGCGGGGAAGAGACCCAGTACTTC. Filled out from reference TRBV11-1 and TRBJ2-5, the complete variable domain reads EAEVAQSPRYKITEKSQAVAFWCDPISGHATLYWYRQILGQGPELLVQFQDESVVDDSQLPKDRFSAERLKGVDSTLKIQPAELGDSAMYLCASSLVPSGEETQYFGPGTRLLVL.

The sample holds one count of this clone. For the CDR3, the DNA is TGTGCCAGCAGCCTCGACGGAGCCACAGATACGCAGTATTTT. Translated: CASSLDGATDTQYF. The chain recombines TRBV28 with TRBJ2-3; D is undetermined. The CDR3 has 14 residues. CDR1 and CDR2 (germline): MDHEN, SYDVKM. V was pared by 6 bases and J by 2 bases, with 12 bases between.

The rearrangement links TRBV6-5 to TRBJ1-1; 10 bases line up with TRBD1. Germline values: CDR1 MNHEY, CDR2 SVGAGI. J was trimmed by 8 bases and V by 6 bases; bases with no gene match: 12. This CDR3 region has 15 residues. This chain's CDR3 is CASRRDRGDLWEAFF. Written as DNA, the CDR3 is TGTGCCAGCAGACGGGACAGGGGAGACCTTTGGGAAGCTTTCTTT.